Sequencing of this T cell receptor beta chain was carried out in a study of technical replicates of blood from a few donors. The data were produced by immunoSEQ multiplex PCR, yet TCRdb's version contains in-frame clones alone and is incomplete. Of 15,000 or so clones listed, approximately 87% are singletons. CDR3 size: 17 residues. Germline V gene sequence: CDR1 SGHRS, CDR2 YFSETQ. Trimming took 2 bases from V and 2 from J, leaving 18 bases between them. The clonotype originates from a human donor in good health. The material sequenced was PBMCs. This sequence joins TRBV5-1 and TRBJ2-3; weak D call: TRBD2 (6 bases). The CDR3 reads CASSFTPAGGNTDTQYF. Written as DNA, the CDR3 is TGCGCCAGCAGCTTCACCCCTGCTGGAGGGAACACAGATACGCAGTATTTT.